Below, 32 T cell receptor beta chains from the same sample are listed, as sequenced in a study of T cell changes during pregnancy in multiple sclerosis. Only in-frame clones appear in the TCRdb table, and some are missing; sequencing was by immunoSEQ multiplex PCR. The table has about 67,000 clones, 90% seen once. The material sequenced was peripheral blood, taken in the third trimester of pregnancy. These TCRs come from a female donor with multiple sclerosis, enrolled in a pregnancy study.

The chain has TRBV27 and TRBJ2-3; the match to TRBD2 covers 8 bases. V shed 4 bases and J 4 bases; nucleotides not matched to a gene: 4. The CDR3 totals 14 residues. Germline values: CDR1 MNHEY, CDR2 SMNVEV (reference sequence). The CDR3 nucleotides are TGTGCCAGCAGTTCCGGGGGGGCGGCAGATACGCAGTATTTT. As protein: CASSSGGAADTQYF.

The chain employs TRBV7-7 and TRBJ2-5; 9 positions match TRBD1. The ends lost 5 bases at V and 5 bases at J; junction bases unmatched: 6. CDR1 and CDR2 (germline): SSHAT, FNYEAQ (reference sequence). The length of the CDR3 is 14 residues. The CDR3 loop reads CASSRTGDRETQYF. The CDR3 bases are TGTGCCAGCAGCCGGACAGGGGATCGGGAGACCCAGTACTTC.

This chain connects TRBV29-1 to TRBJ2-3; 12 bases agree with TRBD2. Unmatched junction bases numbered 2, after V lost 4 bases and J lost 0 bases. CDR1 and CDR2 from the germline V gene are SQVTM and ANQGSEA. There are 15 residues in the CDR3. This CDR3 reads CSVGGLAGSTDTQYF. CDR3 DNA sequence: TGCAGCGTTGGTGGACTAGCGGGGAGCACAGATACGCAGTATTTT.

The CDR3 region has the DNA TGTGCCAGCAGTTACCGAGGGCATGGCTACACCTTC. Translating it yields CASSYRGHGYTF. This chain uses TRBV6-5 with TRBJ1-2; D uncertain. CDR3 size: 12 residues. V lost 2 bases to trimming and J lost 6 bases, with 7 bases between them. The germline V gene encodes CDR1 MNHEY and CDR2 SVGAGI.

CDR3 in amino acids: CAWSHQAGTGNTEAFF. CDR3 DNA: TGTGCCTGGAGTCATCAAGCCGGGACAGGGAACACTGAAGCTTTCTTT. The chain recombines TRBV30 with TRBJ1-1; 8 bases map to TRBD1. The V segment lost 2 bases and the J segment 1 base; nucleotides outside the gene matches: 9. In germline, CDR1 is GTSNPN, CDR2 SVGIG (reference sequence). CDR3 length equals 16 residues.

The sample holds one count of this clone. This chain connects TRBV30 to TRBJ2-7; TRBD1 is a possible D gene (6 bases). V lost 0 bases, J lost 3 bases, and 15 bases lay in between. CDR3 length: 15 residues. The germline CDR1 and CDR2 sequences are GTSNPN and SVGIG (reference sequence). CDR3 coding DNA: TGTGCCTGGAGTGTACACCCGGGACAACTCTACGAGCAGTACTTC. This encodes CAWSVHPGQLYEQYF.

The CDR3 loop is CASTASPGSEQYF. The CDR3 DNA follows: TGTGCCAGCACCGCCTCTCCGGGGAGCGAGCAGTACTTC. The chain recombines TRBV6-5 with TRBJ2-7, with D maybe TRBD2 (5 bases). CDR1 is MNHEY, CDR2 SVGAGI, per germline. V shed 7 bases and J shed 6 bases, with 16 bases lying between them. The CDR3 spans 13 residues.

CDR3 loop: CASSNWGPSNQPQHF. CDR3 nucleotide sequence: TGTGCCAGTAGTAACTGGGGCCCTAGCAATCAGCCCCAGCATTTT. The V call is TRBV19, the J call TRBJ1-5; D might be TRBD1 (5 bases). Germline-derived CDR1 and CDR2 are LNHDA and SQIVND (reference sequence). The V and J ends lost 4 bases and 0 bases respectively, with 10 bases between them. CDR3 length equals 15 residues.

V and J are TRBV25-1 and TRBJ2-7; TRBD1 matches 7 bases. The CDR3 runs 12 residues. The germline gives CDR1 MGHDK, CDR2 SYGVNS. Trimming cost V 5 bases and J 3 bases; bases outside gene matches: 1. This CDR3 reads CASSRDSYEQYF. The CDR3 DNA reads TGTGCCAGCAGTCGGGACAGCTACGAGCAGTACTTC.

The rearrangement joins TRBV2 to TRBJ1-4, with D maybe TRBD1 (5 bases). Germline lookup yields CDR1 SNHLY and CDR2 FYNNEI. This CDR3 contains 12 residues. Trimming took off 2 bases at V and 14 bases at J, with 12 bases between the two ends. CDR3 in amino acids: CASSEQGRSLFF. CDR3 DNA sequence: TGTGCCAGCAGTGAACAGGGCCGTTCGCTGTTTTTT.

The CDR3 nucleotides are TGTGCCAGCAGCCCCGCCGGGACTAGCGAACAAGAGACCCAGTACTTC. Translation gives CASSPAGTSEQETQYF. The V call is TRBV12-1, the J call TRBJ2-5; the D call of TRBD2 is as the table states it, not checked on the DNA. TRBV12-1 is recorded as a pseudogene. The CDR3 is 16 residues long.

This chain uses TRBV28 with TRBJ1-2; D not certain. Germline assignment: CDR1 MDHEN and CDR2 SYDVKM. This CDR3 spans 15 amino acids. With 2 bases removed from V and 4 bases from J, the gap between germline ends came to 14 bases. CDR3 in amino acids: CASSLVKGLAYGYTF. In DNA, the CDR3 is TGTGCCAGCAGTTTAGTAAAAGGTTTAGCCTATGGCTACACCTTC.

The rearrangement links TRBV30 to TRBJ1-3, with 9 bases fitting TRBD1. J lost 0 bases, V lost 2 bases, and 5 bases had no gene match. In germline, CDR1 is GTSNPN, CDR2 SVGIG (reference sequence). The CDR3 totals 16 residues. The CDR3 nucleotides are TGTGCCTGGAGTTCCGGGACAGGGAGCTCTGGAAACACCATATATTTT. Protein: CAWSSGTGSSGNTIYF.

The chain recombines TRBV5-1 with TRBJ2-7; 9 nucleotides line up with TRBD2. CDR3 size: 14 residues. The germline V gene encodes CDR1 SGHRS and CDR2 YFSETQ. The J segment lost 3 bases and the V segment lost 4 bases, leaving 5 bases of the junction unmatched. In DNA form, the CDR3 reads TGCGCCAGCAGCGATAGCGGGGGCTTCTACGAGCAGTACTTC. Encoded protein: CASSDSGGFYEQYF.

The chain employs TRBV6-6 and TRBJ1-3; tentatively, D is TRBD1 (5 bases). V was pared by 6 bases and J by 1 base, with 10 bases between. The CDR3 has 14 amino acids. Looked up from germline, CDR1 is MNHNY and CDR2 is SVGAGI (reference sequence). This chain's CDR3 is CASSHWTSGNTIYF. Written as DNA, the CDR3 is TGTGCCAGCAGCCACTGGACATCTGGAAACACCATATATTTT.

In its sample, this clone was seen once. The chain is built from TRBV2 and TRBJ2-5; 13 nucleotides match TRBD2. The CDR3 consists of 17 residues. Germline V CDR1 and CDR2: SNHLY, FYNNEI. J lost 5 bases, V lost 5 bases, and 11 bases had no gene match. Written as DNA, the CDR3 is TGTGCCAGCAGTCCTAGACTAGCGGGGGGCCCACAGGAGACCCAGTACTTC. Translation gives CASSPRLAGGPQETQYF.

This chain connects TRBV6-1 to TRBJ2-1; 9 bases are a match to TRBD2. The CDR3 contains 14 residues. V shed 11 bases and J 9 bases; nucleotides not matched to a gene: 14. CDR1 is MNHNS, CDR2 SASEGT, per germline. CDR3 bases: TGTGCCTCCCCCCAAGCTAGCGGGACCGGTGAGCAGTTCTTC. It codes for CASPQASGTGEQFF.

The chain combines TRBV7-3 with TRBJ2-5; TRBD1 is a possible D gene (6 bases). CDR1 and CDR2 from the germline V gene are SGHTA and FQGTGA. The V end lost 5 bases, the J end lost 4 bases, and 11 bases lay between the germline ends. CDR3 length: 13 residues. CDR3 bases: TGTGCCAGCAGCGCCGGACAGACAGAGACCCAGTACTTC. Its translation: CASSAGQTETQYF.

CDR3 sequence reads: CASNPGPGFRYEQYF. The CDR3 bases are TGCGCCAGCAATCCAGGACCAGGGTTCCGGTACGAGCAGTACTTC. This sequence joins TRBV5-1 and TRBJ2-7, with a weak D call TRBD1 (5 bases). V shed 6 bases and J shed 4 bases, with 20 bases lying between them. The CDR3 consists of 15 residues. Germline CDR1 is SGHRS and CDR2 is YFSETQ. Using reference TRBV5-1 and TRBJ2-7 for the parts outside the CDR3, the full variable domain is KAGVTQTPRYLIKTRGQQVTLSCSPISGHRSVSWYQQTPGQGLQFLFEYFSETQRNKGNFPGRFSGRQFSNSRSEMNVSTLELGDSALYLCASNPGPGFRYEQYFGPGTRLTVT.

This clone appeared a few times. The chain is built from TRBV19 and TRBJ1-2; 9 bases align to TRBD1. V lost 4 bases to trimming and J lost 6 bases; unmatched junction nucleotides: 9. Germline values: CDR1 LNHDA, CDR2 SQIVND (reference sequence). The CDR3 contains 15 residues. DNA of the CDR3: TGTGCCAGTAGTAAGACAGGGGGTGGCTCCGATGGCTACACCTTC. Its translation: CASSKTGGGSDGYTF.

This sequence joins TRBV5-1 and TRBJ1-2, with 7 bases aligning to TRBD1. V dropped 4 bases and J dropped 4; count of bases not matched to a gene: 10. The CDR3 has 15 amino acids. Germline V gene sequence: CDR1 SGHRS, CDR2 YFSETQ. CDR3 bases: TGCGCCAGCAGCCCCTCAACAGGGGTAAGCTATGGCTACACCTTC. The encoded protein is CASSPSTGVSYGYTF.

V gene TRBV6-1 combines with J gene TRBJ1-2; D is perhaps TRBD1 (5 bases). CDR3 length: 14 amino acids. Germline V gene lookup returns CDR1 MNHNS and CDR2 SASEGT. V lost 5 bases and J lost 8, with 18 bases in between. CDR3 in amino acids: CASSSGLRPRGYTF. The DNA of the CDR3 is TGTGCCAGCAGTTCGGGACTGCGGCCGCGGGGCTACACCTTC.

This clone appeared once. The chain employs TRBV7-9 and TRBJ2-3; 7 bases are a match to TRBD1. V shed 5 bases, J shed 7 bases, and the junction held 12 bases outside the gene matches. Per germline, CDR1 SEHNR and CDR2 FQNEAQ (reference sequence). The CDR3 is 15 amino acids. The CDR3: CASSEHTGDGHTQYF. DNA for the CDR3: TGTGCCAGCAGCGAGCATACAGGGGACGGACATACGCAGTATTTT.

The chain carries TRBV7-8 and TRBJ1-1, with unresolved D. Between the trimmed V and J ends, which lost 5 bases and 11 bases, there was a span of 24 bases. In germline, CDR1 is SGHVS, CDR2 FQNEAQ. This CDR3 is 15 amino acids long. CDR3 in amino acids: CASSDRRGAVYEAFF. The DNA for the CDR3 is TGTGCCAGCAGCGATAGGCGAGGCGCGGTGTACGAGGCTTTCTTT.

The chain couples TRBV5-1 to TRBJ2-5; no firm D call. Germline CDR1 reads SGHRS; CDR2 reads YFSETQ. This CDR3 has 13 residues. The V end lost 2 bases, the J end lost 5 bases, and 10 bases lay between the germline ends. The CDR3 spells CASSFRESETQYF. CDR3 sequence (DNA): TGCGCCAGCAGCTTTCGCGAATCCGAGACCCAGTACTTC.

The chain employs TRBV5-6 and TRBJ1-2; D might be TRBD1 (5 bases). CDR3 length: 17 amino acids. Germline CDR1 reads SGHDT; CDR2 reads YYEEEE. The ends were cut back, 5 bases at V and 0 bases at J, with 20 bases in the middle. CDR3 sequence reads: CASSSWGGSGPNYGYTF. CDR3 bases: TGTGCCAGCAGTTCTTGGGGGGGTTCAGGGCCTAACTATGGCTACACCTTC.

The chain couples TRBV6-4 to TRBJ2-7, with 8 bases fitting TRBD2. V was clipped by 5 bases and J by 1 base; unmatched bases: 4. The CDR3 consists of 14 residues. The germline V gene has CDR1 MRHNA and CDR2 SNTAGT. This CDR3 is CASSPTGGSYEQYF. CDR3 nucleotide sequence: TGTGCCAGCAGTCCCACGGGAGGGTCCTACGAGCAGTACTTC.

The chain has TRBV7-9 and TRBJ2-7; D unclear. Germline lookup yields CDR1 SEHNR and CDR2 FQNEAQ (reference sequence). The CDR3 loop spans 12 amino acids. V lost 3 bases to trimming and J lost 2 bases, with 5 bases between them. DNA for the CDR3: TGTGCCAGCAGCTTCCTTGCCTACGAGCAGTACTTC. This encodes CASSFLAYEQYF.

This chain uses TRBV7-6 with TRBJ2-3, with unresolved D. The CDR3 has 15 amino acids. CDR1 is SGHVS and CDR2 is FNYEAQ in the germline V gene. V was cut by 2 bases and J by 1 base, with 10 bases left in between. CDR3 in amino acids: CASSLRDSGTDTQYF. In DNA form, the CDR3 reads TGTGCCAGCAGCTTACGTGACTCGGGCACAGATACGCAGTATTTT.

The rearrangement uses TRBV5-1 and TRBJ2-7; D is uncertain. Trimming pared 3 bases from V and 2 bases from J, leaving 9 bases between. Per germline, CDR1 SGHRS and CDR2 YFSETQ. This CDR3 is built from 13 residues. This CDR3 reads CASSYQAAYEQYF. In DNA form, the CDR3 reads TGCGCCAGCAGCTATCAGGCCGCCTACGAGCAGTACTTC.

The chain is built from TRBV6-4 and TRBJ2-5; TRBD1 aligns across 8 bases. Germline V CDR1 and CDR2: MRHNA, SNTAGT. The CDR3 spans 15 residues. Losses at the gene ends were 4 bases for V and 5 bases for J; bases not matched to a gene: 9. The CDR3 region is CASSGSGQAPETQYF. The CDR3 DNA reads as TGTGCCAGCAGTGGATCGGGACAGGCACCGGAGACCCAGTACTTC.

This chain uses TRBV5-1 with TRBJ2-7, with 8 bases fitting TRBD2. Germline V gene data show CDR1 as SGHRS and CDR2 as YFSETQ. With 2 bases clipped from V and 11 bases from J, the junction kept 12 bases outside the gene matches. CDR3 size: 14 residues. DNA for the CDR3: TGCGCCAGCAGCTTTAAACCTCAGCGGGAGCCGGAGTACTTC. This sequence encodes CASSFKPQREPEYF.